This T cell receptor (beta chain) came from a study of T-cell memory formation after mild COVID-19. The overall study: There were largely donor-specific TCR clusters. Study-wide results and caveats: Pre-infection memory already had some responding clones, implying cross-reactive memory joined.

TCRdb re-called the 5' RACE reads through MiXCR, storing one row per CDR3 protein. Of roughly 250,000 distinct CDR3 sequences listed, 15% to 20% were seen once; the top ten hold 3.5%. Details on this clonotype: The target antigen is unknown.

The CDR3 has 16 residues. V gave up 3 bases and J gave up 1 base; unmatched junction bases: 4. CDR1 is SGHTA and CDR2 is FQGNSA in the germline V gene. The specimen was PBMCs or a T cell subset sorted from them (not recorded which). J is TRBJ2-3 and V is TRBV7-2, with 10 bases lining up with TRBD2. This sequence was found in a young man who had mild COVID-19 (a few samples of this study predate the infection). Cell type and time point are not known. CDR3 sequence: CASSLQLAGGTDTQYF. Written as DNA, the CDR3 is TGTGCCAGCAGCTTGCAGCTAGCGGGGGGCACAGATACGCAGTATTTT.